This T cell receptor (beta chain) is from a study of radiation and T cells in renal cell carcinoma. The assay was immunoSEQ multiplex PCR, and TCRdb's table has in-frame clones only and misses some. This repertoire shows around 100,000 clones, around 84% found once; its top ten account for approximately 7.3%. Noted time point: blood 4 weeks post-SBRT, at nephrectomy. Documented treatment: 15 Gy SBRT to primary tumor, nephrectomy 4 weeks later. Nephrectomy followed 15 Gy stereotactic body radiation by 4 weeks. CDR1 and CDR2 from the germline V gene are KGHSH and LQKENI. The CDR3 totals 20 residues. V lost 0 bases to trimming and J lost 5 bases; unmatched junction nucleotides: 18. Study-level points and caveats: Top tumor clonotypes rose in blood 2 weeks post-radiation, then contracted.

Comments on this clone: The target antigen is unknown.

Here the sequenced sample was blood, taken from a patient whose treatment included radiotherapy and nephrectomy. This chain connects TRBV18 to TRBJ2-1, with 8 positions matching TRBD2. The receptor was isolated from a man between 60 and 70 years old with renal cell carcinoma. The CDR3 nucleotides are TGTGCCAGCTCACCACCCCGCGGGCAGGGTGGTAGCGGGACCAACAATGAGCAGTTCTTC. Amino acids: CASSPPRGQGGSGTNNEQFF.